This TCR beta chain is from a study of cytomegalovirus exposure and HLA in healthy donors. Whole-study results and caveats: About 87% or about 30% of the time was how often most TCR beta V segments were productive, according to an earlier analysis. Reports indicated that the classifier achieved high specificity and sensitivity in diagnosing cytomegalovirus status. CMV serostatus alone was available as immune exposure information.

As regards this clone: Its antigen remains unidentified. The germline gene is not matched at one end of the junction; a read error may be the cause.

60 Vbeta and 13 Jbeta primers were used in PCR. The method was immunoSEQ multiplex PCR; TCRdb's version includes in-frame clones alone and lacks a portion of them. The table shows about 86,000 clones, with roughly 77% occurring only once. The sequence was obtained from a woman between 35 and 50 years old in good health and CMV-seropositive. What was sequenced was PBMCs.

The DNA for the CDR3 is TGCGACCATTTGGGGGCGGATCAGCCCCAGCATTTT. This translates into CDHLGADQPQHF. This rearrangement joins TRBV5-4 to TRBJ1-5; TRBD1 is a possible D gene (6 bases). The CDR3 consists of 12 residues. Per the germline V gene, CDR1 is SGHNT and CDR2 is YYREEE (reference sequence).